The 6 T cell receptor beta chains below were found in one sample sequenced in a study of cytomegalovirus exposure and HLA in healthy donors. It was with 60 Vbeta and 13 Jbeta primers that the PCR ran. Assay used: immunoSEQ multiplex PCR; TCRdb lists only in-frame clones, some missing. Of 150,000 to 200,000 clones in the sample, about four fifths were seen once. The sequenced sample consisted of PBMCs. These receptors originate from a male donor in good health and CMV-seropositive.

This clone occurred a few times. The chain links TRBV7-6 to TRBJ1-1; no reliable D call. The CDR3 is made up of 13 amino acids. V was pared by 5 bases and J by 4 bases, with 11 bases between. The V gene's germline CDR1 is SGHVS and CDR2 FNYEAQ. The CDR3 region is CASSHAGSTEAFF. DNA for the CDR3: TGTGCCAGCAGCCATGCGGGGAGCACTGAAGCTTTCTTT.

The genes are TRBV11-2 and TRBJ1-2; D is perhaps TRBD1 (6 bases). Germline CDR1 and CDR2: SGHAT and FQNNGV. There are 13 residues in the CDR3. The germline V and J ends were trimmed by 5 bases and 8 bases, with 15 bases remaining between them. CDR3 loop: CASSQQGERGYTF. CDR3 sequence (DNA): TGTGCCAGCAGCCAACAGGGAGAGAGGGGCTACACCTTC.

The chain joins TRBV7-9 to TRBJ1-2, with 9 bases fitting TRBD1. V was clipped by 1 base and J by 5 bases; unmatched bases: 5. The germline gives CDR1 SEHNR, CDR2 FQNEAQ (reference sequence). CDR3 size: 15 residues. CDR3 loop: CASSLVEDRGYGYTF. In DNA form, the CDR3 reads TGTGCCAGCAGCTTAGTAGAGGACAGGGGATATGGCTACACCTTC.

The V call is TRBV2, the J call TRBJ2-1; 7 bases map to TRBD1. Germline V gene data show CDR1 as SNHLY and CDR2 as FYNNEI. The CDR3 runs to 13 residues. The V segment lost 4 bases and the J segment 6 bases; nucleotides outside the gene matches: 3. The CDR3 loop is CASSVYRGNEQFF. In DNA form, the CDR3 reads TGTGCCAGCAGTGTCTACAGGGGCAATGAGCAGTTCTTC.

V and J are TRBV18 and TRBJ1-4, with D unresolved. The germline V and J ends were trimmed by 6 bases and 5 bases, with 4 bases remaining between them. The CDR3 covers 11 residues. Germline CDR1 and CDR2: KGHSH and LQKENI. The CDR3: CASSANEKLFF. Here the CDR3 DNA reads TGTGCCAGCTCGGCCAATGAAAAACTGTTTTTT.

V and J are TRBV18 and TRBJ1-6, with D unclear. Per the germline V gene, CDR1 is KGHSH and CDR2 is LQKENI. Trimming stripped 6 bases from V and 6 bases from J, with 6 bases between. The CDR3 consists of 12 residues. The CDR3 bases are TGTGCCAGCTCGACGGGTAATTCACCCCTCCACTTT. Amino acid sequence: CASSTGNSPLHF.